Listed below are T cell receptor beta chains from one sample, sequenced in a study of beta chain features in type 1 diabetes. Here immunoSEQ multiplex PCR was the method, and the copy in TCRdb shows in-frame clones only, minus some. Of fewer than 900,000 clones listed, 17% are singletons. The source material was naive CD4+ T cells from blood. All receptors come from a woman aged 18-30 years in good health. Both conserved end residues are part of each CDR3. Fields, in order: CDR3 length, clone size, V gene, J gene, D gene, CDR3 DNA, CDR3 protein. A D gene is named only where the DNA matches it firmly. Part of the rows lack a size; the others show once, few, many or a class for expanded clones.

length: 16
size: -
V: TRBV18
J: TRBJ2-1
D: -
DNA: TGTGCCAGCTCCCCCTTGGGGGGAAGGGGGATTCATGAGCAGTTCTTC
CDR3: CASSPLGGRGIHEQFF

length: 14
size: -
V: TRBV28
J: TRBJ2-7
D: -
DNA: TGTGCCAGCAGTTTGGATTCGCGTGTCCACGAGCAGTACTTC
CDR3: CASSLDSRVHEQYF

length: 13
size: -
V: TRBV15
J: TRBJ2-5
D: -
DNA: TGTGCCACCAGCAGAGCGCCTCCAGAGACCCAGTACTTC
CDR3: CATSRAPPETQYF

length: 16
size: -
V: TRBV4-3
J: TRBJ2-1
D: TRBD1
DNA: TGCGCCAGCAGCCCTCAACGGACAGGGGGTAAGAATGAGCAGTTCTTC
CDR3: CASSPQRTGGKNEQFF

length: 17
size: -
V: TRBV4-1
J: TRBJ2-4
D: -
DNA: TGCGCCAGCAGCCAAGATCGCGGGAAGGTAGCCAAAAACATTCAGTACTTC
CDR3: CASSQDRGKVAKNIQYF

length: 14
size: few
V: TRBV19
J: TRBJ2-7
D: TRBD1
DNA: TGTGCCAGTAGTAGGCGGACAGGAATGAACGAGCAGTACTTC
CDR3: CASSRRTGMNEQYF

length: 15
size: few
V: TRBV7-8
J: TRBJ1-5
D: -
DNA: TGTGCCAGCAGCCTGCAGAGAAATAGCAATCAGCCCCAGCATTTT
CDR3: CASSLQRNSNQPQHF

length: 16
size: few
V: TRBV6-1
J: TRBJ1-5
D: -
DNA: TGTGCCAGCAGTGAATTTTTTGGGCAGGGCAATCAGCCCCAGCATTTT
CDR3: CASSEFFGQGNQPQHF

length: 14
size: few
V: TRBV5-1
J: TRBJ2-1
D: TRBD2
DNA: TGCGCCAGCAGGGTCTTAGCGGGAGGGGATGAGCAGTTCTTC
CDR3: CASRVLAGGDEQFF

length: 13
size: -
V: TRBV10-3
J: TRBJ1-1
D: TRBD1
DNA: TGTGCCTTGCGGGACAGGGCGAACACTGAAGCTTTCTTT
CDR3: CALRDRANTEAFF

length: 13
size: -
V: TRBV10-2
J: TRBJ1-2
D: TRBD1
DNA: TGCGCCAGCAGGGCCACAGGGGGAAAGGGCTACACCTTC
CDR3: CASRATGGKGYTF

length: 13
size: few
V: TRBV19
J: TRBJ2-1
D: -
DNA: TGTGCCAGTACAGGGAGAATGGACAATGAGCAGTTCTTC
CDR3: CASTGRMDNEQFF

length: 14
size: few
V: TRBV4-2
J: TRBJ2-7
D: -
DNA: TGTGCCAGCAGCCAGCTAGGATCCCCCTACGAGCAGTACTTC
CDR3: CASSQLGSPYEQYF

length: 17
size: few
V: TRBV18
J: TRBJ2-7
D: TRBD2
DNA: TGTGCCAGCTCACCAGTAATAGGGAGCGGGAGCTCCTACGAGCAGTACTTC
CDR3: CASSPVIGSGSSYEQYF

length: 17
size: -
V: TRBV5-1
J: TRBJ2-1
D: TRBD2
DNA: TGCGCCAGCAGCCCAAACCTGCCGGGACTAGCTCCCCGTGAGCAGTTCTTC
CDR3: CASSPNLPGLAPREQFF

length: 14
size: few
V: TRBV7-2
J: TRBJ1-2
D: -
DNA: TGTGCCAGCAGCTCTACGACCAGGGTTGGTGGCTACACCTTC
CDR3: CASSSTTRVGGYTF

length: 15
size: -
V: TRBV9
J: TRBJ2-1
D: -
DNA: TGTGCCAGCAGCGTAGAGGTAGCGGCGGGACGGGAGCAGTTCTTC
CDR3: CASSVEVAAGREQFF

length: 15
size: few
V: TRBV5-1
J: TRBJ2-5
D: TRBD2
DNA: TGCGCCAGCAGCTTGGGGCTAGCGGTCCAAGAGACCCAGTACTTC
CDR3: CASSLGLAVQETQYF

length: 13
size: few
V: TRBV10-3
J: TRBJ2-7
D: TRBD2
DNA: TGTGCCATCAAGGCTAGCGGGAGTTTCGAGCAGTACTTC
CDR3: CAIKASGSFEQYF

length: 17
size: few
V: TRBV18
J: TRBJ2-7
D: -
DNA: TGTGCCAGCTCACCACTGGTCGGTAGCGGCTCATCCTACGAGCAGTACTTC
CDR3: CASSPLVGSGSSYEQYF

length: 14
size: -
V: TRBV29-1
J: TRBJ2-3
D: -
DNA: TGCAGCATCCCGAAATGGCAGGGCACAGATACGCAGTATTTT
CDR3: CSIPKWQGTDTQYF

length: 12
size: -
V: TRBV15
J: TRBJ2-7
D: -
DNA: TGTGCCACCAGCATTGACACCTACGAGCAGTACTTC
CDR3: CATSIDTYEQYF

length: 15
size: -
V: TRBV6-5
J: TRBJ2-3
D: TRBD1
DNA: TGTGCCAGCACCCACAGGGGGCGAAATTCAGATACGCAGTATTTT
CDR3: CASTHRGRNSDTQYF

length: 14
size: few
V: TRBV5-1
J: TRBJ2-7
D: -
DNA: TGCGCCAGCAGCCAAACGACTGTGATCTACGAGCAGTACTTC
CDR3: CASSQTTVIYEQYF

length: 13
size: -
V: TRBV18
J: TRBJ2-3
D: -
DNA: TGTGCCAGCTCACCATTTAACACAGATACGCAGTATTTT
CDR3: CASSPFNTDTQYF

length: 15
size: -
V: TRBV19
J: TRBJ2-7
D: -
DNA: TGTGCCAGTAGTGCCCTTCTCCGGCCCCCCTACGAGCAGTACTTC
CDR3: CASSALLRPPYEQYF

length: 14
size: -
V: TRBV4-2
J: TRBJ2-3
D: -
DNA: TGTGCCAGCAGCCAAGATTGGGGGAGAGATACGCAGTATTTT
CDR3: CASSQDWGRDTQYF

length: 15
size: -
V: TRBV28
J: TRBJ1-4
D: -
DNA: TGTGCCAGCAGTCTCCCCGACGCCTCCCATGAAAAACTGTTTTTT
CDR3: CASSLPDASHEKLFF

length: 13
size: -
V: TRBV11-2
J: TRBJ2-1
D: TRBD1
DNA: TGTGCCAGCAGCTCGGACAGGGTCTATGAGCAGTTCTTC
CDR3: CASSSDRVYEQFF

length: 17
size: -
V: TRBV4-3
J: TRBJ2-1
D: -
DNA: TGCGCCAGCAGCCAGACCTTGGACCGGGGGTTCTACAATGAGCAGTTCTTC
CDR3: CASSQTLDRGFYNEQFF

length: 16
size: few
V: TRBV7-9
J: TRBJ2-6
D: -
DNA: TGTGCCAGCAGCCCTGGGACGAGCTCTGGGGCCAACGTCCTGACTTTC
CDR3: CASSPGTSSGANVLTF

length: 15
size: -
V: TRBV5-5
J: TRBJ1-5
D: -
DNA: TGTGCCAGCAGCTTGAGTAGGGGTCTCGGTCAGCCCCAGCATTTT
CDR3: CASSLSRGLGQPQHF

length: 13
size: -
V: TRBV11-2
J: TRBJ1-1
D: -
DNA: TGTGCCAGCAGCAAGACGGTGAACACTGAAGCTTTCTTT
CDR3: CASSKTVNTEAFF

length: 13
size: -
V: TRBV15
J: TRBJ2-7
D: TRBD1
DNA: TGTGCCACCAGCCGGGACAGTTCCTACGAGCAGTACTTC
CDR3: CATSRDSSYEQYF

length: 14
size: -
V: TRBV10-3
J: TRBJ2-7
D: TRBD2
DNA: TGTGCCATCACTCCTACTAGCGGGAGGTCCGAGCAGTACTTC
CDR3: CAITPTSGRSEQYF

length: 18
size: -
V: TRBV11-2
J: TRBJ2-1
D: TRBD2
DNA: TGTGCCAGCAGCTTAGAGTCAGGACTAGCGGGAGCCTACAATGAGCAGTTCTTC
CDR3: CASSLESGLAGAYNEQFF